Following are 15 T cell receptor beta chains from one sample sequenced in a study of T cells in narcolepsy. Assay used: immunoSEQ multiplex PCR; TCRdb lists only in-frame clones, some missing. The sample carries 25,000 to 35,000 clones, roughly four fifths recorded once. Material for sequencing was CD45RA- memory CD4+ T cells from PBMCs. The receptors stem from a human donor with narcolepsy.

This sequence joins TRBV19 and TRBJ1-2, with 7 bases identical to TRBD1. CDR1 is LNHDA, CDR2 SQIVND, per germline (reference sequence). The V and J ends lost 3 bases and 6 bases, in that order; junction bases with no gene match: 7. The CDR3 covers 14 residues. CDR3 in DNA: TGTGCCAGTAGTATGGACAGGAGGGTCAATGGCTACACCTTC. This codes for CASSMDRRVNGYTF.

This clone was found once. The chain joins TRBV19 to TRBJ1-1; 8 bases match TRBD1. The CDR3 has 14 residues. Germline CDR1 LNHDA, CDR2 SQIVND (reference sequence). V was clipped by 5 bases and J by 3 bases; unmatched bases: 5. CDR3 loop: CASSETGADTEAFF. The CDR3 region has the DNA TGTGCCAGTAGTGAGACAGGGGCGGACACTGAAGCTTTCTTT.

The chain couples TRBV5-5 to TRBJ2-7; D is uncertain. Trimming left V 3 bases short and J 7 bases short, with 14 bases between. CDR3 length equals 13 residues. Germline V lookup: CDR1 SGHKS, CDR2 YYEKEE (reference sequence). CDR3 bases: TGTGCCAGCAGCTGGGCATCCCGGGCGGAGCAGTACTTC. Translated, it gives CASSWASRAEQYF.

The chain carries TRBV29-1 and TRBJ2-6; D gene ambiguous. Trimming removed 8 bases from V and 2 bases from J, with 10 bases in between. The CDR3 has 13 residues. Per germline, CDR1 SQVTM and CDR2 ANQGSEA. CDR3 in DNA: TGCAGCTTCCGGCGTGCTGGGGCCAACGTCCTGACTTTC. Translation gives CSFRRAGANVLTF. Full variable domain (outside the CDR3, taken from reference TRBV29-1 and TRBJ2-6): SAVISQKPSRDICQRGTSLTIQCQVDSQVTMMFWYRQQPGQSLTLIATANQGSEATYESGFVIDKFPISRPNLTFSTLTVSNMSPEDSSIYLCSFRRAGANVLTFGAGSRLTVL.

This clone was seen only a few times. The V call is TRBV2, the J call TRBJ1-4; 9 nucleotides line up with TRBD1. The germline gives CDR1 SNHLY, CDR2 FYNNEI. After removal of 6 bases from V and 6 bases from J, the junction contained 14 bases not matched to a gene. The CDR3 sequence is 17 residues long. The CDR3 loop reads CASRRQGGFVGDEKLFF. CDR3 sequence (DNA): TGTGCCAGCAGGAGACAGGGGGGTTTTGTAGGTGATGAAAAACTGTTTTTT. Based on the CDR3 plus reference TRBV2 and TRBJ1-4, the full variable domain is EPEVTQTPSHQVTQMGQEVILRCVPISNHLYFYWYRQILGQKVEFLVSFYNNEISEKSEIFDDQFSVERPDGSNFTLKIRSTKLEDSAMYFCASRRQGGFVGDEKLFFGSGTQLSVL.

This chain uses TRBV6-5 with TRBJ1-4, with 7 bases that match TRBD1. This CDR3 has 14 residues. CDR1 is MNHEY, CDR2 SVGAGI, per germline. Unmatched junction bases numbered 6, after V lost 6 bases and J lost 5 bases. The CDR3 protein is CASSSGQVNEKLFF. CDR3 DNA sequence: TGTGCCAGCAGCTCCGGACAGGTGAATGAAAAACTGTTTTTT.

V and J are TRBV7-3 and TRBJ2-7, with D tentatively TRBD1 or TRBD2 (5 bases each). This CDR3 has 14 amino acids. V was shortened by 2 bases and J by 5 bases, with 13 bases between the two germline ends. In germline, CDR1 is SGHTA, CDR2 FQGTGA. The CDR3 region is CASSLQGRHNEQYF. In nucleotides, the CDR3 is TGTGCCAGCAGCTTACAGGGACGCCATAACGAGCAGTACTTC.

The chain joins TRBV7-6 to TRBJ1-1, with D unclear. This CDR3 has 12 amino acids. The V end lost 2 bases, the J end lost 4 bases, and 5 bases lay between the germline ends. Germline loops: CDR1 SGHVS, CDR2 FNYEAQ. CDR3 nucleotide sequence: TGTGCCAGCAGCTTAATTGCCACTGAAGCTTTCTTT. Translation gives CASSLIATEAFF.

This clone has a handful of counts. Within the sample, other DNA sequences also encode this same CDR3. The chain combines TRBV7-9 with TRBJ1-3; no definite D call. The V gene's germline CDR1 is SEHNR and CDR2 FQNEAQ (reference sequence). V was pared by 5 bases and J by 0 bases, with 11 bases between. The length of the CDR3 is 15 residues. CDR3: CASSPDSDSGNTIYF. The CDR3 DNA reads TGTGCCAGCAGCCCTGACTCAGACTCTGGAAACACCATATATTTT.

Only one count was recorded for this clone. The chain recombines TRBV14 with TRBJ1-2; the D gene is possibly TRBD1 (5 bases). There are 17 residues in the CDR3. V lost 1 base and J lost 1, with 16 bases in between. The germline V gene encodes CDR1 SGHDN and CDR2 FVKESK. The CDR3 reads CASSQGWARGFNYGYTF. The CDR3 DNA sequence: TGTGCCAGCAGCCAAGGATGGGCGCGGGGGTTTAACTATGGCTACACCTTC.

V usage is TRBV4-3 and J usage is TRBJ2-3; 13 bases agree with TRBD2. J was trimmed by 8 bases and V by 1 base; bases with no gene match: 6. The CDR3 consists of 16 residues. The germline V gene has CDR1 LGHNA and CDR2 YSLEER. The CDR3 bases are TGCGCCAGCAGCCAAGTAACTAGCGGGGGGGCTGGTACGCAGTATTTT. It encodes CASSQVTSGGAGTQYF.

The chain recombines TRBV5-1 with TRBJ1-1; no clear D. Germline CDR1 reads SGHRS; CDR2 reads YFSETQ. Trimming shortened V by 0 bases and J by 4 bases, and 10 bases separated the two germline ends. The CDR3 runs 14 residues. CDR3 sequence reads: CASSLGASGTEAFF. The CDR3 DNA is TGCGCCAGCAGCTTGGGGGCTTCGGGCACTGAAGCTTTCTTT.

V usage is TRBV21-1 and J usage is TRBJ2-5; the table calls TRBD2, which could not be checked here. Judging by the DNA end, TRBJ2-7 fits better; the J call may be wrong. TRBV21-1 is flagged as a pseudogene. This CDR3 is built from 16 residues. The CDR3 region is CASSAKPGGSSYEQYF. CDR3 sequence (DNA): TGTGCCAGCAGCGCGAAACCCGGCGGAAGCTCCTACGAGCAGTACTTC.

For this clone: The conserved closing phenylalanine or tryptophan is absent in this CDR3, likely reflecting a read error. The DNA is omitted, as the CDR3 cannot be located on it reliably, and the CDR3 follows TCRdb's listing. The chain carries TRBV6-1 and TRBJ2-7; the table's D call TRBD1 went unverified against the DNA. The CDR3 contains 11 residues when both ends are counted. Looked up from germline, CDR1 is MNHNS and CDR2 is SASEGT. CDR3 region: CASSERDREDI.

The gene calls are TRBV19 and TRBJ2-5, with 8 bases aligning to TRBD2. The junction had 10 bases not matched to a gene; V was cut back by 3 bases and J by 1 base. Germline loops: CDR1 LNHDA, CDR2 SQIVND (reference sequence). This CDR3 spans 17 amino acids. This chain's CDR3 is CASSIAGGSGVQETQYF. Written as DNA, the CDR3 is TGTGCCAGTAGTATCGCGGGGGGTAGCGGAGTCCAAGAGACCCAGTACTTC.